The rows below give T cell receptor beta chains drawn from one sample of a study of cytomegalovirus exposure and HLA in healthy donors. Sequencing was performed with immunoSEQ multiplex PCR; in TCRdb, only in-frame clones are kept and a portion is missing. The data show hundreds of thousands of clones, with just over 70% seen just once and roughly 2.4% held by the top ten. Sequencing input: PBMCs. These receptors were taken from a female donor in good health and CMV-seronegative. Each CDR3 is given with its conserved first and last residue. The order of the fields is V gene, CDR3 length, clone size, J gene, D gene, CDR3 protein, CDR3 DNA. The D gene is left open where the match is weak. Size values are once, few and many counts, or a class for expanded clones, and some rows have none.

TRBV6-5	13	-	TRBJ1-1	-	CASSRGPNTEAFF	TGTGCCAGCAGTAGAGGGCCGAACACTGAAGCTTTCTTT
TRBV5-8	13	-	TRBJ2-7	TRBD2	CASTWGGAYEQYF	TGTGCCAGCACCTGGGGGGGGGCCTACGAGCAGTACTTC
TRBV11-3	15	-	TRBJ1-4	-	CASTPPLTYNEKLFF	TGTGCCAGCACTCCTCCGTTGACTTATAATGAAAAACTGTTTTTT
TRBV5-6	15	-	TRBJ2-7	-	CASSHRRTDSYEQYF	TGTGCCAGCAGCCACCGTAGGACTGACTCCTACGAGCAGTACTTC
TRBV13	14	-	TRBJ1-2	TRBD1	CASSIGTGNYGYTF	TGTGCCAGCAGCATAGGGACAGGGAACTATGGCTACACCTTC
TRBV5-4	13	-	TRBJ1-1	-	CASSFRGGPEAFF	TGTGCCAGCAGCTTTAGGGGGGGACCTGAAGCTTTCTTT
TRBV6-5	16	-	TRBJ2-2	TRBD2	CASSYSRTSAVGELFF	TGTGCCAGCAGTTACTCGAGGACTAGTGCGGTCGGGGAGCTGTTTTTT
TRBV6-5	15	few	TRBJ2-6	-	CASSSLLSGANVLTF	TGTGCCAGCAGTTCCCTCCTCTCTGGGGCCAACGTCCTGACTTTC
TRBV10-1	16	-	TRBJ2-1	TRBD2	CASSEGLAEIYNEQFF	TGCGCCAGCAGTGAAGGACTAGCGGAGATCTACAATGAGCAGTTCTTC
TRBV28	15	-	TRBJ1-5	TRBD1	CASSSRDSTNQPQHF	TGTGCCAGCAGTTCACGGGACAGTACCAATCAGCCCCAGCATTTT
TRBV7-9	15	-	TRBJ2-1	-	CASSPRPNQGSEQFF	TGTGCCAGCAGCCCTAGGCCAAATCAGGGGTCTGAGCAGTTCTTC
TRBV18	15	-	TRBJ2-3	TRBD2	CASSPGGSSTDTQYF	TGTGCCAGCTCACCAGGCGGGAGTAGCACAGATACGCAGTATTTT
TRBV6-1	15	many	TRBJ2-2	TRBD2	CASSERAGESGELFF	TGTGCCAGCAGTGAAAGGGCGGGAGAATCCGGGGAGCTGTTTTTT
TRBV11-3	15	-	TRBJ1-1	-	CASSRYRSMNTEAFF	TGTGCCAGCAGTAGGTACCGGAGTATGAACACTGAAGCTTTCTTT
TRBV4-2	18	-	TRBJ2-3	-	CASSQDRYTGVSTDTQYF	TGTGCCAGCAGCCAAGATCGCTACACGGGAGTGAGCACAGATACGCAGTATTTT
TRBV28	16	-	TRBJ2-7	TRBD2	CASSPSASGFSYEQYF	TGTGCCAGCAGCCCCTCGGCTAGCGGGTTTAGCTACGAGCAGTACTTC
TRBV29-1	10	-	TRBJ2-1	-	CSVSHNEQFF	TGCAGCGTTTCTCACAATGAGCAGTTCTTC
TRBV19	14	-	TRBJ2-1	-	CASSMGLGPDEQFF	TGTGCCAGTAGTATGGGGTTGGGGCCCGATGAGCAGTTCTTC
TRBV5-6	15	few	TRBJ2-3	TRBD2	CASSLGLAGGDTQYF	TGTGCCAGCAGCTTGGGTCTAGCGGGAGGAGATACGCAGTATTTT
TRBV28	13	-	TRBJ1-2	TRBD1	CASSLSQGYGYTF	TGTGCCAGCAGTTTATCACAGGGGTATGGCTACACCTTC
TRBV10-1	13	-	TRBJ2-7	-	CASQRTGGYEQYF	TGCGCCAGCCAGCGGACAGGAGGGTACGAGCAGTACTTC
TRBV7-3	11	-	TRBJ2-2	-	CASSSTGELFF	TGTGCCAGCAGCTCGACCGGGGAGCTGTTTTTT
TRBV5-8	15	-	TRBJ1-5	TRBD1	CASSRTGTANQPQHF	TGTGCCAGCAGTCGGACCGGGACAGCCAATCAGCCCCAGCATTTT
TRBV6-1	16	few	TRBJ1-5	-	CASSGYRVSHNQPQHF	TGTGCCAGCAGTGGCTACAGGGTAAGCCACAATCAGCCCCAGCATTTT
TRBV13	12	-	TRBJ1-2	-	CASSWGDLGYTF	TGTGCCAGCAGCTGGGGGGACCTCGGCTACACCTTC
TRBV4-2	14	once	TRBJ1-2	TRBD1	CASSQTDRAGGYTF	TGTGCCAGCAGCCAAACCGACAGGGCTGGGGGCTACACCTTC